This is a list of T cell receptor beta chains from one sample in a study of response to subunit inactivated influenza vaccine. TCRdb recomputed calls from the RT-PCR reads with MiXCR, one row per CDR3 protein. This sample yields about 170,000 distinct CDR3 sequences, of which about 12% are seen a single time; less than 30% belongs to the top ten. These data are also associated with another study on T cells expressing NK-cell markers.

Sequences were derived from CD8+ T cells sorted from PBMCs, sampled 12 days after vaccination. These receptors were taken from a man aged 50-59 years who received an inactivated influenza vaccine. The CDR3 runs from the conserved cysteine through the conserved F or W. Rows may omit the clone size; those that give it use once, few, many or a size class.

clone size	V gene	J gene	CDR3 protein
few	TRBV10-3	TRBJ2-1	CAISDGGAMGDEQFF
few	TRBV20-1	TRBJ2-1	CSARDPTGPTYNEQFF
few	TRBV6-2/TRBV6-3	TRBJ2-5	CASSYWEETQYF
.	TRBV4-3	TRBJ2-3	CASSRGLAGGDTQYF
.	TRBV11-3	TRBJ2-5	CASSLGRANLETQYF
many	TRBV11-2	TRBJ2-3	CASSLGEGRWTDTQYF
few	TRBV21-1	TRBJ1-1	CASSKMVYLPGQLNTEAFF
few	TRBV14	TRBJ2-4	CASSQRQGRNIQYF
.	TRBV30	TRBJ2-1	CAWSVVFNEQFF
many	TRBV20-1	TRBJ2-1	CSARVPTFNEQFF
few	TRBV2	TRBJ2-7	CATKAGTGKYEQYF